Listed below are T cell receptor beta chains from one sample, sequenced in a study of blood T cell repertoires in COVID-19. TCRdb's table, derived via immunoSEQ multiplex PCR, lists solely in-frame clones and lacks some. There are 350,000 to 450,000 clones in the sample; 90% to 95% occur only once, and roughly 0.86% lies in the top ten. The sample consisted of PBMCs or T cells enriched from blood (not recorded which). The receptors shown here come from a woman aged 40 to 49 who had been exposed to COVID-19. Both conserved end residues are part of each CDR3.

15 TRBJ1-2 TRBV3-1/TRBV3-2 CASSPDTQRSYGYTF
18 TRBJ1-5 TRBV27 CASRAWGQGGTSNQPQHF
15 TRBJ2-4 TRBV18 CASSPGTGGRDIQYF
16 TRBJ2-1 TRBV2 CASTARLAGGYNEQFF
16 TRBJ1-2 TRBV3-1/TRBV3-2 CASSQNTGGGVYGYTF
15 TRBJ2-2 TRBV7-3 CASSLVAGYTGELFF
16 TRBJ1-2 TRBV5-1 CASSPHQGTGRGGYTF
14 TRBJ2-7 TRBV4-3 CASSRRQGAYEQYF
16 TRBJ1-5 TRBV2 CASSKDRNLWNQPQHF
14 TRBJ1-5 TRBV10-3 CAISGQGDTQPQHF
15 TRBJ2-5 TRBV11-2 CASSPSGTERETQYF
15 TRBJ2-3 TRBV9 CASSVGRGWTDTQYF
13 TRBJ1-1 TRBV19 CAVGQGRNTEAFF
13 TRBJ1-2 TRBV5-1 CASSSGQNYGYTF
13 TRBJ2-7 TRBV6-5 CASSSGVLGEQYF
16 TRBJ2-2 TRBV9 CASSGRQGLNTGELFF
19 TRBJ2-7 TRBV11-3 CASSLDRTSGRPSSYEQYF
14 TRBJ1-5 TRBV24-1 CATSDFGGNQPQHF
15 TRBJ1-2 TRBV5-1 CASSLAAGTSYGYTF
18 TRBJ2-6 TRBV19 CASSMITGRVAGANVLTF
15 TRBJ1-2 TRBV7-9 CASSLEVAGPYGYTF
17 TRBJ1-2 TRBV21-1 CASRHPKQAERLSGYTF
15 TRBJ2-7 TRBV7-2 CASSPSGGRASEQYF
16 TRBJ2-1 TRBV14 CASSQARSGSRNEQFF
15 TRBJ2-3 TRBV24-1 CATSTGQESTDTQYF
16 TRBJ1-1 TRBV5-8 CASSDGQGRINTEAFF
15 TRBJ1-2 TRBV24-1 CATSDFGTGQGGYTF
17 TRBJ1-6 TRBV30 CAWSVQGTGGPRSPLHF
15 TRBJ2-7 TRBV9 CASSGTGTGFYEQYF
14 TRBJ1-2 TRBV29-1 CSVSQSGASNGYTF
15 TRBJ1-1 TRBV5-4 CASSRQTGQNTEAFF
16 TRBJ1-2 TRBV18 CASSPLPRDRNYGYTF
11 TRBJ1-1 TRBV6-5 CASSSWPRAFF
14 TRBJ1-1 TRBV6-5 CASSSRQQNTEAFF
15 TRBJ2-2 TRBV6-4 CASSPRGGVTGELFF
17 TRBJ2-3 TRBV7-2 CASSFGTSGSGTDTQYF
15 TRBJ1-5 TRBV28 CASILGGSGNQPQHF
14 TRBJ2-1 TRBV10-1 CASSQLAGVGEQFF
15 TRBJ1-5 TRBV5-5 CASSIGTGVGQPQHF
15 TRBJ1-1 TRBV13 CASSPRQVMNTEAFF
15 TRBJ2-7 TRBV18 CASSPPGTAPHEQYF
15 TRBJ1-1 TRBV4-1 CASSQEQGRDTEAFF
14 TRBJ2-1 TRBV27 CASTSAGLYNEQFF
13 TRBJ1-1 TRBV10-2 CASIWTGSPEAFF
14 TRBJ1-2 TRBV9 CASSVAREGGGYTF
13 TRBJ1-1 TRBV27 CASRLRGNTEAFF
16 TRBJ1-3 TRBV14 CASSQALDRIRNTIYF